A selection of T cell receptor beta chains follows, all from one sample in a study of shared clonotypes between healthy human individuals. Profiled with immunoSEQ multiplex PCR; TCRdb holds only in-frame clones, not every one. This table holds over a million clones, under 80% found once. Sequencing was performed on memory CD4+ T cells sorted from blood. These receptors came from a young man in good health. CDR3s include the opening cysteine and the closing phenylalanine or tryptophan. Fields, in order: D gene, V gene, J gene, clone size, CDR3 protein, CDR3 DNA. D genes are given only for firm matches. Rows give clone size only sometimes, using once, few, many, or a class for an expanded clone.

NA,TRBV6-1,TRBJ2-6,few,CASRDSHSGANVLTF,TGTGCCAGCAGGGACAGCCACTCTGGGGCCAACGTCCTGACTTTC
TRBD1,TRBV27,TRBJ2-7,few,CASSPMTGLSASSYEQYF,TGTGCCAGCAGTCCCATGACAGGGCTCTCTGCAAGCTCCTACGAGCAGTACTTC
TRBD2,TRBV11-3,TRBJ2-5,NA,CASSSGLAGETQYF,TGTGCCAGCAGCTCGGGACTAGCGGGGGAGACCCAGTACTTC
NA,TRBV11-2,TRBJ1-2,NA,CASSLGRGDYGYTF,TGTGCCAGCAGCTTAGGTCGCGGGGACTATGGCTACACCTTC
NA,TRBV5-4,TRBJ2-1,NA,CASSLTGGNEQFF,TGTGCCAGCAGCTTAACGGGCGGCAATGAGCAGTTCTTC
TRBD1,TRBV6-6,TRBJ1-2,few,CASSYAGGPSSYGYTF,TGTGCCAGCAGTTACGCAGGGGGACCCTCTAGCTATGGCTACACCTTC
NA,TRBV10-1,TRBJ2-5,NA,CASSDSLAETQYF,TGCGCCAGCAGTGACTCCCTCGCGGAGACCCAGTACTTC
TRBD1,TRBV2,TRBJ2-5,NA,CASSPGQGAWETQYF,TGTGCCAGCAGCCCGGGACAGGGGGCTTGGGAGACCCAGTACTTC
NA,TRBV12-2,TRBJ2-1,NA,CASRLKDSYNEQFF,TGTGCAAGTCGCTTAAAGGACTCCTACAATGAGCAGTTCTTC
NA,TRBV18,TRBJ2-3,NA,CASSPRLVTTTDTQYF,TGTGCCAGCTCGCCGAGACTAGTTACTACCACAGATACGCAGTATTTT
NA,TRBV7-9,TRBJ2-5,NA,CASSLSQGNGETQYF,TGTGCCAGCAGCTTAAGCCAGGGGAACGGGGAGACCCAGTACTTC